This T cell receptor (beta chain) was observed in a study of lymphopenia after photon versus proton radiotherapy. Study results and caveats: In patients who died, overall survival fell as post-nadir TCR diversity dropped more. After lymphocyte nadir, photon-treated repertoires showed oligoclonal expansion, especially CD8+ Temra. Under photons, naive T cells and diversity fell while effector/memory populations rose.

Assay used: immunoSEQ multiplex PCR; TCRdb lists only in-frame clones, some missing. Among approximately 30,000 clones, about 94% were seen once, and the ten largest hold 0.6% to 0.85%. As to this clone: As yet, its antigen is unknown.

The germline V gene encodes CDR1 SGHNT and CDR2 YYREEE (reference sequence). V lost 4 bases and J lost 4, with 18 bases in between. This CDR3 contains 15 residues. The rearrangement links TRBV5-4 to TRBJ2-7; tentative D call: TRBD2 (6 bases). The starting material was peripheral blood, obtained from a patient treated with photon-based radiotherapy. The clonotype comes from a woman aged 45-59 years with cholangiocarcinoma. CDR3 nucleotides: TGTGCCAGCAGCCTCGGGGTCGGGGGTATTTACGAGCAGTACTTC. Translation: CASSLGVGGIYEQYF.